This T cell receptor (beta chain) was identified in a study of cytomegalovirus exposure and HLA in healthy donors. In the PCR, 60 Vbeta and 13 Jbeta primers were used. Repertoires were generated with immunoSEQ multiplex PCR, while TCRdb's copy carries only in-frame clones and drops some. The table shows some 97,000 clones, with roughly 80% occurring only once. This CDR3 comprises 16 residues. The V segment lost 0 bases and the J segment 6 bases; nucleotides outside the gene matches: 6. Germline loops: CDR1 LNHNV, CDR2 YYDKDF (reference sequence). Sequencing was performed on PBMCs. The genes are TRBV15 and TRBJ1-5, with 9 bases that match TRBD1. The sequence was collected from a male donor in good health and CMV-seropositive. The CDR3 bases are TGTGCCACCAGCAGAGAGGACAGGGGCCCCGGTCAGCCCCAGCATTTT. As protein: CATSREDRGPGQPQHF.